The clone carrying this T cell receptor (beta chain) was observed many times. This sample is part of a study of T cells after yellow fever vaccination. Overall study context: A sort based on CD3, CD45RA, CCR7 and CD95 yielded the EM, EMRA, CM and Tscm memory subsets.

5'RACE template switching generated TCR cDNA, adding a universal primer site and UMIs. TCRdb fed the 5' RACE reads into MiXCR, producing one record per CDR3 protein. The table has about 53,000 distinct CDR3 sequences, about 5.6% seen once; the top ten hold about a third. Notes on the study in general: Most primary-vaccination clones recurred post-booster (around 95% CD4, around 86% CD8). Sorted memory subsets on day 0 showed almost all vaccine-responding clonotypes to be undetectable.

The CDR3 totals 14 residues. In germline, CDR1 is SQVTM, CDR2 ANQGSEA. V shed 5 bases and J shed 5 bases, with 18 bases lying between them. This sequence was found in a man younger than 35 who received the YFV17D yellow fever vaccine. The chain is built from TRBV29-1 and TRBJ1-2, with a tentative D call TRBD1 (6 bases). Sequences were derived from PBMCs, either bulk or a sorted T-cell subset (CD4+, CD8+, memory, or dextramer-sorted; not recorded which), sampled on the day of the yellow fever booster vaccination. The CDR3: CSVMDRFQIYGYTF. In DNA, the CDR3 is TGCAGCGTTATGGACAGATTCCAGATTTATGGCTACACCTTC.